These 9 T cell receptor beta chains originate from one sample sequenced in a study of T-cell memory formation after mild COVID-19. One entry per CDR3 protein results from TCRdb running MiXCR on the 5' RACE reads. The profile shows approximately 350,000 distinct CDR3 sequences, 14% of them singletons. The sequenced material came from PBMCs or a T cell subset sorted from them (not recorded which). The source is a man aged 18 to 35 who had mild COVID-19 (a few samples of this study predate the infection). Cell type and time point are not known.

This clonotype has more than one count but fewer than ten. The chain has TRBV6-5 and TRBJ2-2; TRBD2 matches at 8 bases. There are 17 residues in the CDR3. Germline lookup yields CDR1 MNHEY and CDR2 SVGAGI. Trimming took 5 bases from V and 2 from J; bases not matched to a gene: 10. This chain's CDR3 is CASSNLFGLANTGELFF. CDR3 DNA sequence: TGTGCCAGCAGTAATCTGTTTGGACTAGCCAACACCGGGGAGCTGTTTTTT.

The chain recombines TRBV12-3 or TRBV12-4 with TRBJ1-3; the D gene is possibly TRBD1 (6 bases). The CDR3 is 14 residues long. The V gene lost 4 bases and the J gene lost 4 bases, with 11 bases spanning the gap. The CDR3 loop is CASSWGALGNTIYF. CDR3 in DNA: TGTGCCAGCAGTTGGGGGGCCCTGGGAAACACCATATATTTT.

The V and J genes are TRBV5-1 and TRBJ2-5, with 9 nucleotides matching TRBD2. Germline CDR1 is SGHRS and CDR2 is YFSETQ. The trim removed 0 bases at V and 4 bases at J, leaving 7 bases unmatched. CDR3 length equals 16 residues. The CDR3 nucleotides read TGCGCCAGCAGCTTGGGGGTAGCGGGGGACGGAGAGACCCAGTACTTC. Its translation: CASSLGVAGDGETQYF.

This clonotype was observed a handful of times. The chain links TRBV28 to TRBJ1-6, with 7 bases identical to TRBD1. CDR1 is MDHEN and CDR2 is SYDVKM in the germline V gene. The CDR3 runs 16 residues. With 3 bases clipped from V and 6 bases from J, the junction kept 8 bases outside the gene matches. CDR3 nucleotide sequence: TGTGCCAGCAGTTTCCCAGAGGGGGCTGGTAATTCACCCCTCCACTTT. Residues: CASSFPEGAGNSPLHF.

In this sample, this clonotype turned up a few times. The chain employs TRBV5-1 and TRBJ2-2; D possibly corresponds to TRBD2 (5 bases). Germline V gene sequence: CDR1 SGHRS, CDR2 YFSETQ. The V end lost 5 bases, the J end lost 4 bases, and 18 bases lay between the germline ends. This CDR3 is 16 amino acids long. The CDR3 nucleotides are TGCGCCAGCAGTCCCCTTGCGGGCGATACCACCGGGGAGCTGTTTTTT. It is translated as CASSPLAGDTTGELFF.

The chain employs TRBV15 and TRBJ2-3; D unclear. Trimming left V 0 bases short and J 4 bases short, with 5 bases between. This CDR3 contains 13 residues. Looked up from germline, CDR1 is LNHNV and CDR2 is YYDKDF (reference sequence). The chain's CDR3 is CATSRDPADTQYF. The CDR3 region has the DNA TGTGCCACCAGCAGAGACCCGGCAGATACGCAGTATTTT.

The chain carries TRBV11-2 and TRBJ2-3; TRBD1 matches at 8 bases. Germline V lookup: CDR1 SGHAT, CDR2 FQNNGV. The CDR3 consists of 19 residues. V lost 4 bases, J lost 1 base, and 16 bases stayed unmatched. The CDR3 loop reads CASSSRGQVKLPGTDTQYF. CDR3 sequence (DNA): TGTGCCAGCAGCTCCCGGGGACAGGTAAAATTACCTGGCACAGATACGCAGTATTTT.

The rearrangement joins TRBV28 to TRBJ2-3, with D perhaps TRBD1 (5 bases). The CDR3 totals 13 residues. V gave up 6 bases and J gave up 2 bases, with 9 bases separating them. CDR1 and CDR2 (germline): MDHEN, SYDVKM. The CDR3 region is CASRGVLTDTQYF. DNA for the CDR3: TGTGCCAGCAGAGGGGTCCTCACAGATACGCAGTATTTT. The full variable domain, in which reference TRBV28 and TRBJ2-3 provide the parts outside the CDR3, is DVKVTQSSRYLVKRTGEKVFLECVQDMDHENMFWYRQDPGLGLRLIYFSYDVKMKEKGDIPEGYSVSREKKERFSLILESASTNQTSMYLCASRGVLTDTQYFGPGTRLTVL.

This clonotype was counted a few times. The chain combines TRBV6-4 with TRBJ2-1, with TRBD1 identical over 7 bases. The CDR3 is made up of 15 amino acids. Per the germline V gene, CDR1 is MRHNA and CDR2 is SNTAGT. Germline trimming cut 6 bases from V and 3 bases from J; bases unmatched to any gene: 8. This CDR3 reads CASSSRWDSYNEQFF. In DNA, the CDR3 is TGTGCCAGCAGCTCCAGGTGGGACAGCTACAATGAGCAGTTCTTC.